The 12 T cell receptor beta chains in this list originate from one sample, sequenced in a study of blood T cell repertoires in COVID-19. Sequencing was performed with immunoSEQ multiplex PCR; in TCRdb, only in-frame clones are kept and a portion is missing. The sample has about 110,000 clones, just under 90% seen once. The sample taken for sequencing was peripheral blood. Receptors were obtained from a woman in her 50s with acute or convalescent COVID-19.

J is TRBJ2-1 and V is TRBV5-4, with a weak D call TRBD1 (5 bases). V was cut by 0 bases and J by 8 bases, with 15 bases left in between. CDR3 length: 15 amino acids. The V gene's germline CDR1 is SGHNT and CDR2 YYREEE (reference sequence). The CDR3 DNA reads as TGTGCCAGCAGCTTGGACTGGGGCCGATCTCATGAGCAGTTCTTC. Translation: CASSLDWGRSHEQFF.

The chain carries TRBV7-2 and TRBJ1-1, with D perhaps TRBD1 (5 bases). Germline CDR1 SGHTA, CDR2 FQGNSA. This CDR3 has 14 residues. Trimming stripped 3 bases from V and 8 bases from J, with 16 bases between. The CDR3 protein is CASSLPRQPREAFF. The DNA for the CDR3 is TGTGCCAGCAGCTTGCCCCGACAGCCGAGGGAAGCTTTCTTT.

The chain uses TRBV19 and TRBJ1-1; D unclear. Trimming stripped 9 bases from V and 6 bases from J, with 17 bases between. Germline CDR1 reads LNHDA; CDR2 reads SQIVND (reference sequence). This CDR3 has 13 residues. The CDR3 DNA follows: TGTGCCAGCTTTCCCAGACTTAAGTCTGAAGCTTTCTTT. Translation: CASFPRLKSEAFF.

The chain has TRBV12-3 or TRBV12-4 and TRBJ1-2, with 8 bases matching TRBD1. V dropped 5 bases and J dropped 8; count of bases not matched to a gene: 7. The CDR3 is 13 residues long. CDR3 protein: CASSRPRGQGYTF. CDR3 DNA sequence: TGTGCCAGCAGTCGCCCCAGGGGGCAGGGCTACACCTTC.

The chain combines TRBV5-4 with TRBJ2-7; D call uncertain. The V gene's germline CDR1 is SGHNT and CDR2 YYREEE (reference sequence). V lost 0 bases and J 6 bases, leaving 7 bases between the germline ends. The CDR3 totals 12 residues. CDR3 bases: TGTGCCAGCAGCTTGGGAGCTTCCGAGCAGTACTTC. Its translation is CASSLGASEQYF.

The V and J genes are TRBV9 and TRBJ2-2, with D perhaps matching TRBD1 (6 bases). The CDR3 is made up of 14 amino acids. Trimming stripped 3 bases from V and 5 bases from J, with 11 bases between. Germline CDR1 reads SGDLS; CDR2 reads YYNGEE. CDR3 sequence reads: CASSGTANTGELFF. As DNA, the CDR3 is TGTGCCAGCAGCGGGACAGCCAATACCGGGGAGCTGTTTTTT.

V is TRBV25-1 and J is TRBJ1-1; D unresolved. The germline V gene encodes CDR1 MGHDK and CDR2 SYGVNS. CDR3 length equals 13 residues. V shed 7 bases and J shed 0 bases, with 9 bases lying between them. DNA for the CDR3: TGTGCCAGCAAACCAGGCATGAACACTGAAGCTTTCTTT. Translation gives CASKPGMNTEAFF. Together with reference TRBV25-1 and TRBJ1-1, the CDR3 gives the full variable domain: EADIYQTPRYLVIGTGKKITLECSQTMGHDKMYWYQQDPGMELHLIHYSYGVNSTEKGDLSSESTVSRIRTEHFPLTLESARPSHTSQYLCASKPGMNTEAFFGQGTRLTVV.

The V gene is TRBV6-5, the J gene TRBJ1-1; the D is unclear. The V gene's germline CDR1 is MNHEY and CDR2 SVGAGI. V was clipped by 2 bases and J by 1 base, with 11 bases between them. The CDR3 is made up of 15 amino acids. The CDR3 nucleotides read TGTGCCAGCAGTTACACCGGGCGGGAGAACACTGAAGCTTTCTTT. Protein: CASSYTGRENTEAFF.

This chain joins TRBV13 and TRBJ1-1, with 8 bases identical to TRBD1. Per germline, CDR1 PRHDT and CDR2 FYEKMQ (reference sequence). After removal of 5 bases from V and 5 bases from J, the junction contained 7 bases not matched to a gene. The CDR3 is 14 amino acids. The CDR3 protein is CASSPQGAGTEAFF. As DNA, the CDR3 is TGTGCCAGCAGCCCTCAGGGGGCAGGGACTGAAGCTTTCTTT.

The genes are TRBV5-1 and TRBJ1-1; D remains ambiguous. The CDR3 is 14 residues long. Deletions cut 0 bases from V and 4 bases from J, with 10 bases between. CDR1 and CDR2 (germline): SGHRS, YFSETQ. CDR3 bases: TGCGCCAGCAGCTTGGAAGTCTTCGGCACTGAAGCTTTCTTT. It is translated as CASSLEVFGTEAFF.

CDR3 amino acids: CASSLVSAGNTIYF. In DNA, the CDR3 is TGTGCCAGCAGCTTAGTCTCAGCTGGAAACACCATATATTTT. The chain joins TRBV7-2 to TRBJ1-3; D not certain. The V and J ends lost 1 base and 2 bases respectively, with 6 bases between them. The V gene's germline CDR1 is SGHTA and CDR2 FQGNSA. The CDR3 has 14 amino acids.

The chain couples TRBV23-1 to TRBJ1-3; a weak D match, TRBD1 (6 bases). TRBV23-1 is an ORF, and what it does is uncertain. V lost 6 bases to trimming and J lost 0 bases, with 15 bases between them. The CDR3 is 16 amino acids. The CDR3 coding sequence is TGCGCCAGCAGAGCCCCAGGGGAGCCCTCTGGAAACACCATATATTTT. This sequence encodes CASRAPGEPSGNTIYF.